This TCR beta chain emerged from a study of T cell repertoires in cytomegalovirus infection. One entry per CDR3 protein results from TCRdb running MiXCR on the reads. The sample shows 200,000 or so distinct CDR3 sequences, 28% of them seen only once. The CDR3 spans 16 residues. V was trimmed by 0 bases and J by 2 bases, leaving 14 bases between them. Germline CDR1 SGHAT, CDR2 FQNNGV. The study's findings and limits: The ex vivo response was dominated by HLA-C-restricted CMV-specific TCR beta clonotypes. Identification of carriers of CMV plus the relevant HLA was performed using cumulative public TCR beta family frequency.

Worth noting for this clonotype: As yet, its antigen is unknown.

This chain joins TRBV11-2 and TRBJ2-7, with D possibly TRBD2 on 5 matching bases. The sequence was collected from a human donor in good health (CMV status not recorded). Some clones in this sample may be carry-over from other donors' samples. Sequenced: PBMCs. The CDR3 coding sequence is TGTGCCAGCAGCTTAGATCTTGGACTCCCGCCCTACGAGCAGTACTTC. It is translated as CASSLDLGLPPYEQYF.